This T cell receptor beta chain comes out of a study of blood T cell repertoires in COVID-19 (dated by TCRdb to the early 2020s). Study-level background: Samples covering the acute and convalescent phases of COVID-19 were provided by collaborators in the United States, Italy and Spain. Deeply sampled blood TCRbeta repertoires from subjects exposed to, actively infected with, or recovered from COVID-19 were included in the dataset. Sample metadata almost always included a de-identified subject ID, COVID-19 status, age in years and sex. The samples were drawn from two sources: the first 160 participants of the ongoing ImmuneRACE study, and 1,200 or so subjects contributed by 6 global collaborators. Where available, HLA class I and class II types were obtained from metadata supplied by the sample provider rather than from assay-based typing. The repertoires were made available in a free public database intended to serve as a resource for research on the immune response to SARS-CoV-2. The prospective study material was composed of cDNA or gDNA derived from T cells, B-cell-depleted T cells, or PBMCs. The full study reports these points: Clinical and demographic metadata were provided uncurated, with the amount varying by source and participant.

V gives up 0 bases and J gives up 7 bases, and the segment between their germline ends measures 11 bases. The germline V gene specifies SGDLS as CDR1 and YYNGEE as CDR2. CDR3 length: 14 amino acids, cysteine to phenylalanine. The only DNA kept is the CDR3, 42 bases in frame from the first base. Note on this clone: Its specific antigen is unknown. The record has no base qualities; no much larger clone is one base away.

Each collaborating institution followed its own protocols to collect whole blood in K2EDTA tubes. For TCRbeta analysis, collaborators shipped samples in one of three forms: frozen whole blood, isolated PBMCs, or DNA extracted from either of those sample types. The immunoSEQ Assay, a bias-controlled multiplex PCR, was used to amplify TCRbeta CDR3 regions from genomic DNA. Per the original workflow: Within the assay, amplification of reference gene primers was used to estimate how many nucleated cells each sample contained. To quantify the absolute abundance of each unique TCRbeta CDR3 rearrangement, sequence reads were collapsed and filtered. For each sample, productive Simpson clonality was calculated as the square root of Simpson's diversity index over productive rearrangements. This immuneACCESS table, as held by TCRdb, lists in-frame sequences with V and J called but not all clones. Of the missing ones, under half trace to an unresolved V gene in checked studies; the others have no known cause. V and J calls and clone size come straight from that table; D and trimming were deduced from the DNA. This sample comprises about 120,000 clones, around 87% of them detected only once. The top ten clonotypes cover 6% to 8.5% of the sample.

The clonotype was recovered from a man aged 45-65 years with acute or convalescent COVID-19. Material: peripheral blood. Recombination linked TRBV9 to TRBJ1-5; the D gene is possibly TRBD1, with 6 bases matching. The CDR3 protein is CASSVDSGVQPQHF. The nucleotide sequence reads TGTGCCAGCAGCGTAGATTCAGGGGTCCAGCCCCAGCATTTT.